One sample yielded the 9 T cell receptor beta chains listed below, sequenced in a study of CD8+ T cells in alopecia areata. The treatment is: oral pan-JAK inhibitor, 5-10 mg twice daily. Following extraction, RNA underwent reverse transcription to cDNA, which served as the sequencing template. Assay: immunoSEQ multiplex PCR; the TCRdb copy retains only in-frame clones and omits some. The repertoire has just over 150,000 clones, under 70% of them found once; the top ten carry approximately 0.91%. Here the sequenced sample was CD4+ T cells sorted from blood, taken at week 4, from a patient treated with tofacitinib. Source of these receptors: a human donor with alopecia areata.

J is TRBJ1-1 and V is TRBV30; D perhaps matches TRBD1 (5 bases). The CDR3 length is 14 residues. Germline assignment: CDR1 GTSNPN and CDR2 SVGIG (reference sequence). V lost 0 bases to trimming and J lost 3 bases, with 11 bases between them. The chain's CDR3 is CAWSVRGRDTEAFF. As DNA, the CDR3 is TGTGCCTGGAGTGTACGGGGCCGCGACACTGAAGCTTTCTTT.

The rearrangement joins TRBV30 to TRBJ1-5; 7 bases match TRBD1. Germline V gene lookup returns CDR1 GTSNPN and CDR2 SVGIG (reference sequence). V dropped 2 bases and J dropped 2; count of bases not matched to a gene: 6. CDR3 length: 15 amino acids. The CDR3 here is CAWSRDSFGNQPQHF. The CDR3 coding sequence is TGTGCCTGGAGTAGGGACAGTTTTGGCAATCAGCCCCAGCATTTT.

J is TRBJ2-7 and V is TRBV7-9; D might be TRBD2 (5 bases). The germline CDR1 and CDR2 sequences are SEHNR and FQNEAQ (reference sequence). The CDR3 runs to 15 residues. V was pared by 7 bases and J by 2 bases, with 18 bases between. This CDR3 reads CASTRRPGRTYEQYF. The CDR3 nucleotides read TGTGCCAGCACTCGACGCCCGGGGAGAACCTACGAGCAGTACTTC.

The chain recombines TRBV7-2 with TRBJ2-5; D unresolved. V was pared by 3 bases and J by 2 bases, with 7 bases between. Looked up from germline, CDR1 is SGHTA and CDR2 is FQGNSA. CDR3 length equals 13 residues. The DNA of the CDR3 is TGTGCCAGCAGCTTCCTAGTTCAAGAGACCCAGTACTTC. Translating gives CASSFLVQETQYF.

With respect to this clone: The junction does not match germline at one end; this may be a read error. J is TRBJ2-1 and V is TRBV7-7; 11 bases fit TRBD2. The CDR3 contains 15 residues. From germline, CDR1 is SSHAT and CDR2 FNYEAQ (reference sequence). Written as DNA, the CDR3 is TGTGCTAGCAGCCCTAGCGGGGGGCTATCCAATGAGCAGTTCTTC. Translated, it gives CASSPSGGLSNEQFF.

This chain connects TRBV7-2 to TRBJ2-1, with D perhaps TRBD1 (5 bases). Germline V gives CDR1 SGHTA, CDR2 FQGNSA. V dropped 5 bases and J dropped 9 bases, with 14 bases sitting between them. The CDR3 sequence is 13 residues long. In DNA, the CDR3 is TGTGCCAGCAGCCCCAGCAGGGTGTCTGAGCAGTTCTTC. It specifies CASSPSRVSEQFF.

CDR3 nucleotide sequence: TGTGCCTGGAGTTTGGGGTTTGGGGCCAACGTCCTGACTTTC. Protein product: CAWSLGFGANVLTF. J is TRBJ2-6 and V is TRBV30; D unresolved. Trimming left V 2 bases short and J 3 bases short, with 8 bases between. This CDR3 has 14 residues. CDR1 GTSNPN and CDR2 SVGIG come from the germline V gene (reference sequence).

This clone has a single count. This chain links TRBV11-2 with TRBJ2-7; unclear D gene. This CDR3 spans 12 amino acids. V dropped 5 bases and J dropped 6 bases, with 11 bases sitting between them. Germline loops: CDR1 SGHAT, CDR2 FQNNGV. The chain's CDR3 is CASSPRLSEQYF. Written as DNA, the CDR3 is TGTGCCAGCAGCCCCCGGTTGAGCGAGCAGTACTTC.

V gene TRBV30 combines with J gene TRBJ2-1, with TRBD2 as a possible D gene (6 bases). CDR1 and CDR2 (germline): GTSNPN, SVGIG (reference sequence). V dropped 0 bases and J dropped 0 bases, with 9 bases sitting between them. The CDR3 is 15 amino acids. The CDR3, as DNA: TGTGCCTGGAGTGTAGGAGGGAGCTCCTACAATGAGCAGTTCTTC. This translates into CAWSVGGSSYNEQFF.